Below, 30 T cell receptor beta chains from the same sample are listed, as sequenced in a study of T cell repertoires in cytomegalovirus infection. In TCRdb, the reads were re-called with MiXCR into one record per CDR3 protein. This table has about 160,000 distinct CDR3 sequences, less than 25% appearing once. Antigens of these TCRs are unknown. The source was CD8+ T cells from cultured PBMCs, collected from culture after CMV antigen stimulation. The receptors were sampled from a human donor in good health (CMV status not recorded). Some clones in this sample may be carry-over from other donors' samples.

The V call is TRBV7-9, the J call TRBJ1-1; D is perhaps TRBD1 (5 bases). The V end lost 1 base, the J end lost 7 bases, and 13 bases lay between the germline ends. Germline CDR1 SEHNR, CDR2 FQNEAQ (reference sequence). This CDR3 has 14 amino acids. CDR3 sequence reads: CASSLDGAGNEAFF. CDR3 DNA: TGTGCCAGCAGCTTAGATGGGGCTGGGAATGAAGCTTTCTTT. The full variable domain, in which reference TRBV7-9 and TRBJ1-1 provide the parts outside the CDR3, is DTGVSQNPRHKITKRGQNVTFRCDPISEHNRLYWYRQTLGQGPEFLTYFQNEAQLEKSRLLSDRFSAERPKGSFSTLEIQRTEQGDSAMYLCASSLDGAGNEAFFGQGTRLTVV.

In its sample, this clonotype was seen a few times. This chain links TRBV7-9 with TRBJ2-1; D is unresolved. The germline gives CDR1 SEHNR, CDR2 FQNEAQ (reference sequence). This CDR3 spans 13 amino acids. V lost 3 bases and J 3 bases, leaving 6 bases between the germline ends. The CDR3 DNA is TGTGCCAGCAGCTTGTCAAACTACAATGAGCAGTTCTTC. This codes for CASSLSNYNEQFF.

This clonotype is medium-sized by share. The V gene is TRBV7-9, the J gene TRBJ1-2; 9 bases map to TRBD1. Germline V gene sequence: CDR1 SEHNR, CDR2 FQNEAQ (reference sequence). This CDR3 is 17 amino acids long. Germline trimming cut 6 bases from V and 6 bases from J; bases unmatched to any gene: 17. The CDR3 DNA sequence: TGTGCCAGCAGGGGCCGGGACAGGGTCGATTCCGTCAATGGCTACACCTTC. It translates to CASRGRDRVDSVNGYTF. Full variable domain (rest looked up from reference TRBV7-9 and TRBJ1-2): DTGVSQNPRHKITKRGQNVTFRCDPISEHNRLYWYRQTLGQGPEFLTYFQNEAQLEKSRLLSDRFSAERPKGSFSTLEIQRTEQGDSAMYLCASRGRDRVDSVNGYTFGSGTRLTVV.

This clonotype turned up a few times. This rearrangement joins TRBV7-2 to TRBJ2-3; 8 bases line up with TRBD1. CDR1 SGHTA and CDR2 FQGNSA come from the germline V gene. This CDR3 contains 16 residues. V was clipped by 3 bases and J by 0 bases; unmatched bases: 5. The CDR3 here is CASSFRGPGSTDTQYF. The CDR3 DNA follows: TGTGCCAGCAGCTTCAGGGGGCCGGGAAGCACAGATACGCAGTATTTT.

V gene TRBV6-5 combines with J gene TRBJ1-1; the D is unclear. Germline V lookup: CDR1 MNHEY, CDR2 SVGAGI. Trimming took 1 base from V and 0 from J, leaving 9 bases between them. The CDR3 contains 15 residues. The CDR3 loop is CASSYFRGMNTEAFF. In DNA, the CDR3 is TGTGCCAGCAGTTACTTTCGGGGTATGAACACTGAAGCTTTCTTT.

The V gene is TRBV7-2, the J gene TRBJ2-5; 8 nucleotides align to TRBD2. The CDR3 has 16 amino acids. After removal of 1 base from V and 5 bases from J, the junction contained 9 bases not matched to a gene. CDR1 and CDR2 from the germline V gene are SGHTA and FQGNSA. The CDR3 DNA sequence: TGTGCCAGCAGCTTAGAAGCGGGGACTAGTAGGGAGACCCAGTACTTC. Encoded protein: CASSLEAGTSRETQYF.

The gene calls are TRBV11-2 and TRBJ2-5; 8 bases line up with TRBD1. The V and J ends lost 6 bases and 5 bases, in that order; junction bases with no gene match: 17. CDR1 SGHAT and CDR2 FQNNGV come from the germline V gene. This CDR3 comprises 17 residues. The CDR3 DNA sequence: TGTGCCAGCAGAGAGCGAGTGGCAGGGGGCAGAGGGGAGACCCAGTACTTC. Amino acids: CASRERVAGGRGETQYF.

This clonotype appeared a few times. This chain joins TRBV4-1 and TRBJ2-6; 9 nucleotides match TRBD1. In germline, CDR1 is MGHRA, CDR2 YSYEKL. J was trimmed by 1 base and V by 1 base; bases with no gene match: 5. The CDR3 totals 18 residues. CDR3 amino acids: CASSQAGQGTSGANVLTF. DNA of the CDR3: TGCGCCAGCAGCCAAGCTGGACAGGGGACTTCTGGGGCCAACGTCCTGACTTTC.

This chain uses TRBV11-2 with TRBJ2-7; 11 bases fit TRBD2. Trimming cost V 1 base and J 0 bases; bases outside gene matches: 2. The germline V gene encodes CDR1 SGHAT and CDR2 FQNNGV. This CDR3 contains 16 residues. The CDR3 DNA is TGTGCCAGCAGCTTAGTAGCGGGGGGGAGCTCCTACGAGCAGTACTTC. Protein: CASSLVAGGSSYEQYF.

The CDR3 DNA follows: TGTGCCAGCAGCGCAGGGGGGACTAATGAAAAACTGTTTTTT. This gives the protein CASSAGGTNEKLFF. The genes are TRBV7-6 and TRBJ1-4, with 7 bases lining up with TRBD1. The CDR3 is made up of 14 amino acids. Per germline, CDR1 SGHVS and CDR2 FNYEAQ. V shed 5 bases, J shed 2 bases, and the junction held 2 bases outside the gene matches.

This clonotype was counted a few times. The chain employs TRBV7-2 and TRBJ2-5; D perhaps matches TRBD1 (6 bases). Trimming stripped 4 bases from V and 2 bases from J, with 11 bases between. CDR1 is SGHTA and CDR2 is FQGNSA in the germline V gene. The CDR3 runs to 14 residues. Written as DNA, the CDR3 is TGTGCCAGCAGCTCGGACAGCCTACAAGAGACCCAGTACTTC. Protein sequence: CASSSDSLQETQYF.

The V call is TRBV7-2, the J call TRBJ1-4, with no clear D. V was shortened by 5 bases and J by 0 bases, with 10 bases between the two germline ends. This CDR3 has 15 amino acids. From germline, CDR1 is SGHTA and CDR2 FQGNSA. The CDR3 region is CASSGDGATNEKLFF. The CDR3 DNA reads as TGTGCCAGCAGCGGCGACGGGGCAACTAATGAAAAACTGTTTTTT.

This clonotype was detected only a few times. A read error may explain this, as a much larger clone is one base away. This chain joins TRBV6-5 and TRBJ1-2, with 7 positions matching TRBD1. With V trimmed by 5 bases and J by 4 bases, 10 bases remained unmatched. The germline gives CDR1 MNHEY, CDR2 SVGAGI. There are 15 residues in the CDR3. The CDR3 region has the DNA TGTGCCAGCAGTGCACGCCTGGGACAGCGCTATGGCTACACCTTC. It translates to CASSARLGQRYGYTF.

This clonotype was seen only a few times. The CDR3 sequence: CASSPHLGQLSGYYEQYF. The CDR3 DNA reads TGTGCCAGCAGCCCCCACCTGGGACAGCTAAGCGGCTACTACGAGCAGTACTTC. The chain joins TRBV7-6 to TRBJ2-7, with 7 bases fitting TRBD1. The germline V gene encodes CDR1 SGHVS and CDR2 FNYEAQ. Trimming took 5 bases from V and 3 from J; bases not matched to a gene: 19. This CDR3 region has 18 residues.

This clonotype showed up just a few times. The V and J genes are TRBV2 and TRBJ1-1; 8 nucleotides agree with TRBD1. This CDR3 is 14 amino acids long. Germline V gene sequence: CDR1 SNHLY, CDR2 FYNNEI. The J segment lost 3 bases and the V segment lost 5 bases, leaving 5 bases of the junction unmatched. CDR3 nucleotide sequence: TGTGCCAGCAGTCGGGACAGGATGGACACTGAAGCTTTCTTT. Protein product: CASSRDRMDTEAFF.

This clonotype was counted only a few times. The chain couples TRBV6-6 to TRBJ1-5; D is ambiguous. Germline V lookup: CDR1 MNHNY, CDR2 SVGAGI (reference sequence). The CDR3 consists of 16 residues. The V and J ends lost 1 base and 0 bases respectively, with 10 bases between them. CDR3 sequence: CASSYLTGDSNQPQHF. The CDR3 DNA reads TGTGCCAGCAGTTACTTAACCGGGGATAGCAATCAGCCCCAGCATTTT.

The rearrangement joins TRBV7-8 to TRBJ1-3, with no clear D. CDR1 and CDR2 from the germline V gene are SGHVS and FQNEAQ. V lost 5 bases and J lost 4, with 15 bases in between. There are 15 residues in the CDR3. The CDR3 DNA sequence: TGTGCCAGCAGCCCCGGGGTAACCCCAGGAAACACCATATATTTT. This codes for CASSPGVTPGNTIYF.

The chain employs TRBV4-3 and TRBJ2-7; no definite D call. The CDR3 consists of 15 residues. V lost 0 bases, J lost 3 bases, and 12 bases lay in between. Germline CDR1 reads LGHNA; CDR2 reads YSLEER. The CDR3: CASSQEAPDNYEQYF. CDR3 DNA: TGCGCCAGCAGCCAAGAGGCCCCAGATAACTACGAGCAGTACTTC.

Sample share makes this clonotype medium-sized (0.01 to 0.1%). The rearrangement joins TRBV7-2 to TRBJ2-3, with no clear D. V dropped 4 bases and J dropped 0 bases, with 11 bases sitting between them. This CDR3 region has 15 residues. CDR1 is SGHTA, CDR2 FQGNSA, per germline. The CDR3 DNA is TGTGCCAGCAGCTCCAGCCCGTTGAGCACAGATACGCAGTATTTT. Residues: CASSSSPLSTDTQYF.

This chain links TRBV7-2 with TRBJ2-3; 8 bases fit TRBD2. CDR1 and CDR2 (germline): SGHTA, FQGNSA. V shed 2 bases and J 3 bases; nucleotides not matched to a gene: 4. The CDR3 is 15 residues long. The DNA of the CDR3 is TGTGCCAGCAGCTTATACGGGGGGGCTACAGATACGCAGTATTTT. Translated, it gives CASSLYGGATDTQYF.

This clonotype was seen only a few times. This CDR3 reads CASSPPDRNEQFF. In nucleotides, the CDR3 is TGTGCCAGCAGCCCCCCGGACAGAAATGAGCAGTTCTTC. The gene calls are TRBV4-2 and TRBJ2-1, with D tentatively TRBD1 (6 bases). V lost 4 bases and J lost 7, with 11 bases in between. Looked up from germline, CDR1 is LGHNA and CDR2 is YNFKEQ. The length of the CDR3 is 13 residues.

The genes are TRBV7-6 and TRBJ2-2; TRBD1 matches at 9 bases. Germline V gives CDR1 SGHVS, CDR2 FNYEAQ. With V trimmed by 4 bases and J by 6 bases, 3 bases remained unmatched. This CDR3 spans 14 amino acids. CDR3 DNA sequence: TGTGCCAGCAGCTGGACAGGGGCGGCCGGGGAGCTGTTTTTT. Protein product: CASSWTGAAGELFF.

The V and J genes are TRBV7-2 and TRBJ1-2, with 9 positions matching TRBD1. The CDR3 sequence is 16 residues long. J gave up 8 bases and V 5 bases, and 15 bases lay outside the gene matches. Looked up from germline, CDR1 is SGHTA and CDR2 is FQGNSA. This CDR3 is CASSPADRGFLGGYTF. The CDR3, as DNA: TGTGCCAGCAGCCCAGCGGACAGGGGTTTTCTGGGCGGCTACACCTTC.

J is TRBJ2-7 and V is TRBV20-1; D remains unclear. This CDR3 contains 12 residues. Trimming stripped 2 bases from V and 2 bases from J, with 7 bases between. CDR1 and CDR2 from the germline V gene are DFQATT and SNEGSKA (reference sequence). In DNA form, the CDR3 reads TGCAGTGCTAGACTGAGGCCCTACGAGCAGTACTTC. Encoded protein: CSARLRPYEQYF.

This clonotype appeared a few times. In nucleotides, the CDR3 is TGCGCCAGCAGCCAAGATATAGTCGACGGGGAGCTGTTTTTT. Amino acid sequence: CASSQDIVDGELFF. This rearrangement joins TRBV4-1 to TRBJ2-2; D ambiguous. The CDR3 is made up of 14 amino acids. Germline CDR1 and CDR2: MGHRA and YSYEKL. The V end was cut by 0 bases, the J end by 7 bases, with 9 bases between.

The V gene is TRBV7-9, the J gene TRBJ1-6, with 8 bases identical to TRBD1. V was clipped by 2 bases and J by 9 bases; unmatched bases: 9. Germline loops: CDR1 SEHNR, CDR2 FQNEAQ (reference sequence). The CDR3 has 16 residues. CDR3 region: CASSLLGDRGGSPLHF. The CDR3 bases are TGTGCCAGCAGCTTATTGGGCGACAGGGGCGGTTCACCCCTCCACTTT.

The chain joins TRBV6-2 or TRBV6-3 to TRBJ1-5; no definite D call. This CDR3 region has 14 residues. Trimming shortened V by 2 bases and J by 3 bases, and 8 bases separated the two germline ends. The germline gives CDR1 MNHEY, CDR2 SVGEGT. This chain's CDR3 is CASSYTEINQPQHF. The CDR3 coding sequence is TGTGCCAGCAGTTACACGGAGATCAATCAGCCCCAGCATTTT.

J is TRBJ1-4 and V is TRBV7-9; D is uncertain. Trimming cost V 6 bases and J 4 bases, with 9 bases left between them. The CDR3 contains 13 residues. Germline-derived CDR1 and CDR2 are SEHNR and FQNEAQ (reference sequence). This chain's CDR3 is CASRDASNEKLFF. The CDR3 bases are TGTGCCAGCAGGGACGCAAGTAATGAAAAACTGTTTTTT.

This clonotype was seen a few times. The chain carries TRBV27 and TRBJ1-2; 7 bases are a match to TRBD1. Germline lookup yields CDR1 MNHEY and CDR2 SMNVEV (reference sequence). This CDR3 region has 15 residues. V gave up 5 bases and J gave up 4 bases; unmatched junction bases: 10. The CDR3 sequence is CASSQTGQPIYGYTF. In DNA form, the CDR3 reads TGTGCCAGCAGTCAGACGGGACAGCCAATCTATGGCTACACCTTC.

A single count supports this clonotype. The chain carries TRBV7-4 and TRBJ2-2, with TRBD1 matching 7 bases. Germline V gene data show CDR1 as SGHVT and CDR2 as SQSDAQ. The CDR3 runs 20 residues. Trimming took 7 bases from V and 1 from J; bases not matched to a gene: 21. The CDR3 loop is CASIRTYPKAGTVNTGELFF. CDR3 nucleotides: TGTGCCAGCATCCGTACGTACCCTAAGGCCGGGACAGTGAACACCGGGGAGCTGTTTTTT.